The 2 T cell receptor beta chains given below trace back to one sample, sequenced in a study of T cell clonotyping in hematopoietic cell transplantation. Assay used: immunoSEQ multiplex PCR; TCRdb lists only in-frame clones, some missing. The data hold roughly 13,000 clones, with under 75% observed a single time. Sequencing was performed on peripheral blood mononuclear cells, taken 180 days after allogeneic stem cell transplant. The receptor source for this set is a male patient aged 60-69 years who had an allogeneic stem cell transplant from an unrelated donor, so the T cells may come from the graft donor. Some clones in this sample may be carry-over from other donors' samples.

This clone came up a few times. The J gene is TRBJ1-2, the V gene TRBV7-2; 7 bases line up with TRBD1. V lost 5 bases to trimming and J lost 8 bases; unmatched junction nucleotides: 8. Germline V gene data show CDR1 as SGHTA and CDR2 as FQGNSA. The CDR3 loop spans 13 amino acids. CDR3 coding DNA: TGTGCCAGCAGCCCCGACAGGGTTAGGGGCTACACCTTC. Its protein is CASSPDRVRGYTF.

The J gene is TRBJ2-3, the V gene TRBV6-5, with 7 nucleotides matching TRBD1. CDR1 and CDR2 (germline): MNHEY, SVGAGI. This CDR3 is built from 13 residues. With V trimmed by 7 bases and J by 2 bases, 3 bases remained unmatched. CDR3 protein: CASKGAITDTQYF. The CDR3 DNA reads TGTGCCAGCAAGGGGGCAATCACAGATACGCAGTATTTT.